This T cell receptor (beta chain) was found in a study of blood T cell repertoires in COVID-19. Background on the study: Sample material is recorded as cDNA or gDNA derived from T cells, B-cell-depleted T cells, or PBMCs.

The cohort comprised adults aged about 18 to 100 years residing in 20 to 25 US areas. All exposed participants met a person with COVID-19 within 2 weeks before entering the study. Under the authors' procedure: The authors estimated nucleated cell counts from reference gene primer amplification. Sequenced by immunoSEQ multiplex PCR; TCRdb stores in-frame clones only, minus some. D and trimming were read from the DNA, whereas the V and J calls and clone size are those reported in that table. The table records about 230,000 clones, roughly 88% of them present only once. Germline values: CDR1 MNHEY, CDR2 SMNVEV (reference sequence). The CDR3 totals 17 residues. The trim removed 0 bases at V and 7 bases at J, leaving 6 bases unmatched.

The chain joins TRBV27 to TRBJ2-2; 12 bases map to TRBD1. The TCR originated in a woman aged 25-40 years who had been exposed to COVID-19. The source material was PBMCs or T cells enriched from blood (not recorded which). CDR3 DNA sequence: TGTGCCAGCAGTTTATCCCCGGGACAGGGGGCTTACGGGGAGCTGTTTTTT. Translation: CASSLSPGQGAYGELFF.